The entry below describes one T cell receptor (beta chain). The source of the sample is a study of blood T cell repertoires in COVID-19. As for the study in general: From the United States, Italy and Spain came samples of acute and convalescent COVID-19. T cells, B-cell-depleted T cells, or PBMCs provided the cDNA or gDNA that served as material.

Clones were sequenced by immunoSEQ multiplex PCR, and TCRdb holds only the in-frame ones, with some missing. The table has around 100,000 clones, roughly 90% seen once. The junction had 6 bases not matched to a gene; V was cut back by 3 bases and J by 9 bases. Germline CDR1 and CDR2: KGHSH and LQKENI. The CDR3 runs 16 residues. Input material: peripheral blood. The chain employs TRBV18 and TRBJ1-6; TRBD1 agrees at 12 bases. This TCR was sampled from a woman in her sixties with acute or convalescent COVID-19. CDR3 loop: CASSPRDRGQGSPLHF. DNA of the CDR3: TGTGCCAGCTCACCGAGGGACAGGGGGCAGGGTTCACCCCTCCACTTT.